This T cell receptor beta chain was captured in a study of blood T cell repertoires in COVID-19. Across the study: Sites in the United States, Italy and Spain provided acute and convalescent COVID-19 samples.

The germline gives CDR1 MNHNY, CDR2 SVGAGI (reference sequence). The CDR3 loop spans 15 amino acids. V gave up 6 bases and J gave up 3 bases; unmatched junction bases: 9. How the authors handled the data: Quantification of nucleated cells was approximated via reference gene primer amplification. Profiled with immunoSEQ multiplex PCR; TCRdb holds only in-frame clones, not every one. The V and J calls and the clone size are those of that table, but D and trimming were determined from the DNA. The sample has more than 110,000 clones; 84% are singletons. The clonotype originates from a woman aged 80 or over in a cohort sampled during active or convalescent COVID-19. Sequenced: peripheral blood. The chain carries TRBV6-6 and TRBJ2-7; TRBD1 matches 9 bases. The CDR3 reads CASSPGTGFRYEQYV. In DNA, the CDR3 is TGTGCCAGCAGCCCCGGGACAGGGTTTCGCTACGAGCAGTACGTC.